This entry concerns a single T cell receptor (beta chain). Antigen specificity is unknown. The PCR made use of 60 Vbeta and 13 Jbeta primers. Measured with immunoSEQ multiplex PCR; TCRdb has only the in-frame clones, and not every one. This sample carries some 52,000 clones, approximately 77% of them seen once, and the ten largest clones take about 9.1%. V shed 7 bases, J shed 5 bases, and the junction held 18 bases outside the gene matches. Germline CDR1 reads SGHRS; CDR2 reads YFSETQ. The CDR3 sequence is 17 residues long. These data belong to a study of cytomegalovirus exposure and HLA in healthy donors. Overall study context: Around 79 million unique TCRs, all from HLA-typed donors, were included in an early release of the data. Within the Caucasian-associated ancestry cluster were 81% of the roughly 380 genotyped donors.

General study results and limits: A later analysis linked a missense variant in DCLRE1C to the trimming of TCR beta V and J genes.

What was sequenced was PBMCs. The receptor was isolated from a woman aged 45-59 years in good health and CMV-seronegative. The rearrangement uses TRBV5-1 and TRBJ2-5, with 9 bases lining up with TRBD2. The CDR3 is CASDFGNGAGGSETQYF. The CDR3 region has the DNA TGCGCCAGCGATTTCGGAAATGGGGCGGGAGGGTCTGAGACCCAGTACTTC.